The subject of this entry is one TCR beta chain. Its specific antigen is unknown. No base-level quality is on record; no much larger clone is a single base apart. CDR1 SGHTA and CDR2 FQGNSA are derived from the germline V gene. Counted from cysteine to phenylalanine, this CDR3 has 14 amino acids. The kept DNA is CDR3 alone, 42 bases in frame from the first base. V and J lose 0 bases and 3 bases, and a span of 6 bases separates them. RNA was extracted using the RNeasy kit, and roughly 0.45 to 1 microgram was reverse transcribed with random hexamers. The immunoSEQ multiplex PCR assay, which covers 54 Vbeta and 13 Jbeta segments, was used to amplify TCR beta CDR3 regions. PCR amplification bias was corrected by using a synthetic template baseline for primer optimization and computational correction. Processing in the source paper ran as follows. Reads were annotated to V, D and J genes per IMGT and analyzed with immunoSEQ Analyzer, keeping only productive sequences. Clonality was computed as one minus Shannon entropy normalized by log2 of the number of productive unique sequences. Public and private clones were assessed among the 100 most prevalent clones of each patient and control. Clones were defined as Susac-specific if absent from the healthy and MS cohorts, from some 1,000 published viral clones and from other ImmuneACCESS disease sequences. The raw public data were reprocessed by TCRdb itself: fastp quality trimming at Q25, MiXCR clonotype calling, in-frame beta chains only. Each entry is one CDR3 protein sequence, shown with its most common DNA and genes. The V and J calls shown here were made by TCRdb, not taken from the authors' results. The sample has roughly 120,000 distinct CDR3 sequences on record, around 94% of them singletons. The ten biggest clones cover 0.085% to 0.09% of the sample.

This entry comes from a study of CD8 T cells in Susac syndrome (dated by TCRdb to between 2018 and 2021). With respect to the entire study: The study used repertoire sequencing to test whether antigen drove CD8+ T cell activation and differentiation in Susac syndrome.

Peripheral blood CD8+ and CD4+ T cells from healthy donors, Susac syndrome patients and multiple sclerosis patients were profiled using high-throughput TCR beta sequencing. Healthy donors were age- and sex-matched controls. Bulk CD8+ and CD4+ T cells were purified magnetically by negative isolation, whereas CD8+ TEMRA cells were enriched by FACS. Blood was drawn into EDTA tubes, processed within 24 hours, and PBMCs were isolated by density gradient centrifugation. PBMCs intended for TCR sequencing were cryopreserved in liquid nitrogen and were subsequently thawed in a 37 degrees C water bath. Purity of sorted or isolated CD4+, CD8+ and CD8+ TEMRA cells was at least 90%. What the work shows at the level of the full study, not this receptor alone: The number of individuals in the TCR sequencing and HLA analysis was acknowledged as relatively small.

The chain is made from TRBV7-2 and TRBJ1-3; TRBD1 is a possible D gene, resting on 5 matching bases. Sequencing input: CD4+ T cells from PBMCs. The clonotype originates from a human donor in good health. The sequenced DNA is TGTGCCAGCAGCTTAGCAGGGGTTGGAAACACCATATATTTT. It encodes CASSLAGVGNTIYF. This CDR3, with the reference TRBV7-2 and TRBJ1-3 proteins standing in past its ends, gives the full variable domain GAGVSQSPSNKVTEKGKDVELRCDPISGHTALYWYRQSLGQGLEFLIYFQGNSAPDKSGLPSDRFSAERTGGSVSTLTIQRTQQEDSAVYLCASSLAGVGNTIYFGEGSWLTVV.